The clone carrying this T cell receptor beta chain is labeled medium-sized. Its target is not known. The CDR3 end is not reached by the read, which stops 3 residues before it; the germline J gene fills it in. This entry belongs to a study of T cell clonality in common variable immunodeficiency. The CVID group had around 16 females and 25 to 30 males, mean age about 36. Study-wide points: CVID subjects shared fewer TCRbeta clones than healthy controls did. Reportedly, TCR beta sequences from common variable immunodeficiency showed fewer deletions and N-nucleotide insertions.

The method was immunoSEQ multiplex PCR; TCRdb's version includes in-frame clones alone and lacks a portion of them. This table holds about 28,000 clones with no singletons; the top ten claim 29%. Trimming cost V 7 bases and J 2 bases; bases outside gene matches: 8. Germline V gene sequence: CDR1 SNHLY, CDR2 FYNNEI. This CDR3 contains 17 residues. This TCR derives from a human donor with common variable immunodeficiency. The gene calls are TRBV2 and TRBJ2-5; 15 bases fit TRBD2. The source material was peripheral blood mononuclear cells. This CDR3 reads CASILEGLAGGQETQYF. The CDR3 DNA, read in part, is TGTGCCAGCATCCTGGAGGGACTAGCGGGGGGACAAGAGACC. Variable domain in full (rest from reference TRBV2 and TRBJ2-5): EPEVTQTPSHQVTQMGQEVILRCVPISNHLYFYWYRQILGQKVEFLVSFYNNEISEKSEIFDDQFSVERPDGSNFTLKIRSTKLEDSAMYFCASILEGLAGGQETQYFGPGTRLLVL.